A selection of T cell receptor beta chains follows, all from one sample in a study of Graves' ophthalmopathy and Graves' hyperthyroidism. TCRdb reanalysed the multiplex PCR reads using MiXCR and keeps one entry per CDR3 protein. The sample includes about 210,000 distinct CDR3 sequences, under 30% of them seen just once. The source material was peripheral blood. All receptors derive from a man in his forties or fifties with Graves' ophthalmopathy. The CDR3 runs from the conserved cysteine through the conserved F or W. Each record gives: J gene, D gene, V gene, clone size, CDR3 DNA, CDR3 protein. D genes are given only for firm matches. The listing skips clone size in some rows; elsewhere it reads once, few, many or a size class.

J: TRBJ2-2
D: TRBD2
V: TRBV6-5
size: many
DNA: TGTGCCAGCAGTCGGACTAGCGGGAGGGCCGGAGAGCTGTTTTTT
CDR3: CASSRTSGRAGELFF

J: TRBJ1-6
D: NA
V: TRBV4-1
size: many
DNA: TGCGCCAGCAGCCAAGAAATAAGGGCCTCCTATAATTCACCCCTCCACTTT
CDR3: CASSQEIRASYNSPLHF

J: TRBJ2-7
D: TRBD2
V: TRBV7-2
size: NA
DNA: TGTGCCAGCAGCTATAGCGGGAGGGCCGTTGAGCAGTACTTC
CDR3: CASSYSGRAVEQYF

J: TRBJ1-3
D: TRBD1
V: TRBV18
size: many
DNA: TGTGCCAGCTCCGGCACAGGGGCAGGAAACACCATATATTTT
CDR3: CASSGTGAGNTIYF

J: TRBJ2-5
D: NA
V: TRBV19
size: many
DNA: TGTGCCAGTAGTCCCTGGTCCCAAGGGGAGACCCAGTACTTC
CDR3: CASSPWSQGETQYF

J: TRBJ1-1
D: TRBD1
V: TRBV4-1
size: many
DNA: TGCGCCAGCAGCCAGAAGACAGGGCAGACTGAAGCTTTCTTT
CDR3: CASSQKTGQTEAFF

J: TRBJ2-7
D: TRBD1
V: TRBV6-5
size: NA
DNA: TGTGCCAGCAGTTTGAGGACAGGTCAGGCCTACGAGCAGTACTTC
CDR3: CASSLRTGQAYEQYF

J: TRBJ2-2
D: NA
V: TRBV6-1
size: many
DNA: TGTGCCAGCAGTGGCCCCAACACCGGGGAGCTGTTTTTT
CDR3: CASSGPNTGELFF

J: TRBJ2-2
D: NA
V: TRBV7-6
size: many
DNA: TGTGCCAGCAGCCCAAATGAGTTCGGGAACACCGGGGAGCTGTTTTTT
CDR3: CASSPNEFGNTGELFF

J: TRBJ2-7
D: NA
V: TRBV12-3/TRBV12-4
size: many
DNA: TGTGCCAGCAGTCTCGGGGCAGGCGGCTACGAGCAGTACTTC
CDR3: CASSLGAGGYEQYF

J: TRBJ1-5
D: NA
V: TRBV28
size: many
DNA: TGTGCCAGCAGCCCACAGGGAAATAGCAATCAGCCCCAGCATTTT
CDR3: CASSPQGNSNQPQHF

J: TRBJ2-7
D: TRBD1
V: TRBV27
size: many
DNA: TGTGCCAGCAGTGCCCGGGACAGCTACGAGCAGTACTTC
CDR3: CASSARDSYEQYF

J: TRBJ2-7
D: TRBD2
V: TRBV6-5
size: many
DNA: TGTGCCAGCAGTTACTCGCCTAGGGGACTAGCGGGAGTTGAGCAGTACTTC
CDR3: CASSYSPRGLAGVEQYF

J: TRBJ2-7
D: NA
V: TRBV6-5
size: once
DNA: TGTGCCAGCAGTTATGTAGGGACCTCCTACGAGCAGTACTTC
CDR3: CASSYVGTSYEQYF

J: TRBJ2-7
D: NA
V: TRBV6-2/TRBV6-3
size: many
DNA: TGTGCCAGCAGCACCGACGGAGCCTACGAGCAGTACTTC
CDR3: CASSTDGAYEQYF

J: TRBJ2-2
D: NA
V: TRBV6-1
size: many
DNA: TGTGCCACCTGGGGTTCCGGGGAGCTGTTTTTT
CDR3: CATWGSGELFF

J: TRBJ1-1
D: NA
V: TRBV29-1
size: many
DNA: TGCAGCGTTCCCCCCGGGGCCCAGAACACTGAAGCTTTCTTT
CDR3: CSVPPGAQNTEAFF

J: TRBJ1-5
D: NA
V: TRBV6-1
size: NA
DNA: TGTGCCAGCAGTACATATTACAGGGCCGATCAGCCCCAGCATTTT
CDR3: CASSTYYRADQPQHF

J: TRBJ2-7
D: TRBD1
V: TRBV6-5
size: many
DNA: TGTGCCAGCAGGTGGACAGGGAATTACGAGCAGTACTTC
CDR3: CASRWTGNYEQYF

J: TRBJ1-1
D: NA
V: TRBV6-2/TRBV6-3
size: many
DNA: TGTGCCAGCTCCATGAACATGAACACTGAAGCTTTCTTT
CDR3: CASSMNMNTEAFF

J: TRBJ1-2
D: NA
V: TRBV20-1
size: many
DNA: TGCAGTGCTGTCGAAAACTATGGCTACACCTTC
CDR3: CSAVENYGYTF

J: TRBJ2-5
D: NA
V: TRBV11-1
size: many
DNA: TGTGCCAGCAGCCACCCGAACGGGACCCAGTACTTC
CDR3: CASSHPNGTQYF

J: TRBJ2-2
D: TRBD2
V: TRBV7-8
size: many
DNA: TGTGCCAGCAACCGGCTGGCTAGCGGGAGGGCCAAGGGCACCGGGGAGCTGTTTTTT
CDR3: CASNRLASGRAKGTGELFF

J: TRBJ2-5
D: TRBD1
V: TRBV28
size: few
DNA: TGTGCCAGCAGTCCTCAGCAGGGGGCAGTCCAAGAGACCCAGTACTTC
CDR3: CASSPQQGAVQETQYF

J: TRBJ2-5
D: NA
V: TRBV6-5
size: NA
DNA: TGTGCCAGCAGTTACTCGGACGCCGACTGGCCCAACGGGGAGACCCAGTACTTC
CDR3: CASSYSDADWPNGETQYF

J: TRBJ2-7
D: NA
V: TRBV27
size: many
DNA: TGTGCCAGCAGTGCAACAGGGTTCCACGAGCAGTACTTC
CDR3: CASSATGFHEQYF

J: TRBJ2-2
D: TRBD2
V: TRBV12-5
size: many
DNA: TGTGCTAGTGGTTTTTCCGCCGGGTGGACTAGCGGGAGGAACACCGGGGAGCTGTTTTTT
CDR3: CASGFSAGWTSGRNTGELFF

J: TRBJ1-6
D: TRBD1
V: TRBV12-3/TRBV12-4
size: many
DNA: TGTGCCAGCAGTCGGGACAGTACTAATTCACCCCTCCACTTT
CDR3: CASSRDSTNSPLHF

J: TRBJ1-1
D: NA
V: TRBV5-1
size: many
DNA: TGCGCCAGCAGCTTGGTAGGGCCGGGGAACACTGAAGCTTTCTTT
CDR3: CASSLVGPGNTEAFF

J: TRBJ1-2
D: NA
V: TRBV19
size: many
DNA: TGTGCCAGTAGTATGATGGGGAAGGAGGAGTATGGCTACACCTTC
CDR3: CASSMMGKEEYGYTF

J: TRBJ2-7
D: TRBD2
V: TRBV19
size: many
DNA: TGTGCCAGTAGTGTCGCGGGAGTCTACGAGCAGTACTTC
CDR3: CASSVAGVYEQYF

J: TRBJ2-7
D: TRBD2
V: TRBV28
size: many
DNA: TGTGCCAGTCATGAGACTAGCGGCTACGAGCAGTACTTC
CDR3: CASHETSGYEQYF